This note documents a single T cell receptor (beta chain) sequence. Its matching antigen is unknown. Germline loops: CDR1 SGHRS, CDR2 YFSETQ. Trimming pared 0 bases from V and 9 bases from J, leaving 10 bases between. The CDR3 loop spans 14 amino acids. Measured with immunoSEQ multiplex PCR; TCRdb has only the in-frame clones, and not every one. This table holds just under 95,000 clones, roughly 84% found once. The data derive from a study of OX40 agonist ivuxolimab in advanced cancers. Study-wide results and caveats: Researchers did not determine the expanded peripheral T cells' antigen specificity.

This receptor was taken from an adult with an advanced solid tumor such as melanoma, head and neck, liver or kidney cancer. The sample was CD4+ or CD8+ T cells sorted from blood, taken in a trial of the OX40 agonist ivuxolimab. The chain recombines TRBV5-1 with TRBJ1-6; D call uncertain. This chain's CDR3 is CASSLAEGSSPLHF. In nucleotides, the CDR3 is TGCGCCAGCAGCTTGGCCGAAGGTAGTTCACCCCTCCACTTT. Together with reference TRBV5-1 and TRBJ1-6, the CDR3 gives the full variable domain: KAGVTQTPRYLIKTRGQQVTLSCSPISGHRSVSWYQQTPGQGLQFLFEYFSETQRNKGNFPGRFSGRQFSNSRSEMNVSTLELGDSALYLCASSLAEGSSPLHFGNGTRLTVT.